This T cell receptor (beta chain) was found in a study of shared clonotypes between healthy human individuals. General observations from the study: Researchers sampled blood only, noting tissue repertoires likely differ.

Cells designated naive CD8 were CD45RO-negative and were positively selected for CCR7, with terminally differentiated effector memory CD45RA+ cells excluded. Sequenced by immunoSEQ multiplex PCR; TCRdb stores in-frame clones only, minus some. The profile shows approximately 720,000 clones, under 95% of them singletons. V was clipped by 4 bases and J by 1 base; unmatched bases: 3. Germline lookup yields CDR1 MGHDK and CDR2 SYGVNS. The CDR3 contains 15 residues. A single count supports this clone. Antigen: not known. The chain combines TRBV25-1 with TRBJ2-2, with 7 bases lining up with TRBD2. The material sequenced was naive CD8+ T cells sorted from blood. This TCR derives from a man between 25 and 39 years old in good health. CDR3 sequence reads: CASSGLAENTGELFF. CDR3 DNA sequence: TGTGCCAGCAGTGGACTAGCTGAGAACACCGGGGAGCTGTTTTTT.